This T cell receptor (beta chain) was recovered during a study of blood T cell repertoires in COVID-19. Produced via immunoSEQ multiplex PCR; TCRdb's table is partial and in-frame only. The table shows tens of thousands of clones, with 80% to 85% occurring only once. The receptor's source is a human donor in a cohort sampled during active COVID-19. Source material: peripheral blood.

CDR3 region: CASSQEQSNEKLFF. CDR3 in DNA: TGCGCCAGCAGCCAAGAACAGTCTAATGAAAAACTGTTTTTT. V and J are TRBV4-3 and TRBJ1-4; unclear D gene. This CDR3 contains 14 residues. Trimming removed 0 bases at V and 3 bases at J, with 5 bases between. Germline lookup yields CDR1 LGHNA and CDR2 YSLEER.